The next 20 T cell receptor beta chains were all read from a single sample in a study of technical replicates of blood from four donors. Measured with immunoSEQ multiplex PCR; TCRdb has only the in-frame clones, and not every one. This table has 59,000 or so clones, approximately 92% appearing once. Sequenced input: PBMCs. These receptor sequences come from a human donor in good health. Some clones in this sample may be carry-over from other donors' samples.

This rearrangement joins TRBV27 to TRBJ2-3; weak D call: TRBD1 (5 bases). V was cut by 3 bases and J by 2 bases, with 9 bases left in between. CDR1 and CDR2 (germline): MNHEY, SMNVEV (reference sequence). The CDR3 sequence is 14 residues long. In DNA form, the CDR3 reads TGTGCCAGCAGTTTGTCAGGGTACACAGATACGCAGTATTTT. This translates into CASSLSGYTDTQYF.

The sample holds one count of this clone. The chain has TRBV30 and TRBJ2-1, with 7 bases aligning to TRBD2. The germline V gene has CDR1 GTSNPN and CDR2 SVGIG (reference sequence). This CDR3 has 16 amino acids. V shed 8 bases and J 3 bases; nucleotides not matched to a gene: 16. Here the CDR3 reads CALNRGGSAVYNEQFF. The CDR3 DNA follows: TGTGCCCTCAATCGAGGCGGGAGTGCGGTCTACAATGAGCAGTTCTTC.

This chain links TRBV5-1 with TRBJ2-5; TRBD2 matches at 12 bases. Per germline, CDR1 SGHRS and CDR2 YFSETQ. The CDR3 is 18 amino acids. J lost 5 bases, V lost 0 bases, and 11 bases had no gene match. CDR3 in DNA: TGCGCCAGCAGCTTGGCCGCGGCTAGCGGGGGGGAGGAGGAGACCCAGTACTTC. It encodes CASSLAAASGGEEETQYF.

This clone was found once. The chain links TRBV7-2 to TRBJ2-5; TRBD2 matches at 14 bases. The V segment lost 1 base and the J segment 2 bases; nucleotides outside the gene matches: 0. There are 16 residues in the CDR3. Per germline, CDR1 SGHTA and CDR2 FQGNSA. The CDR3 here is CASSLGTSGRQETQYF. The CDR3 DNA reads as TGTGCCAGCAGCTTAGGGACTAGCGGGAGGCAAGAGACCCAGTACTTC. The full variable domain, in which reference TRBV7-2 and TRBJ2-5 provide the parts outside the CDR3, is GAGVSQSPSNKVTEKGKDVELRCDPISGHTALYWYRQSLGQGLEFLIYFQGNSAPDKSGLPSDRFSAERTGGSVSTLTIQRTQQEDSAVYLCASSLGTSGRQETQYFGPGTRLLVL.

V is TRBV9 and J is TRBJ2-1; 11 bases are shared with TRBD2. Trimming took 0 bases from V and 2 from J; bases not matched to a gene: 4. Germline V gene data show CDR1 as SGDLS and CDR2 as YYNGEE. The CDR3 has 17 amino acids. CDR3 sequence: CASSVGVAGGAYNEQFF. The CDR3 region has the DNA TGTGCCAGCAGCGTAGGCGTAGCGGGAGGGGCCTACAATGAGCAGTTCTTC.

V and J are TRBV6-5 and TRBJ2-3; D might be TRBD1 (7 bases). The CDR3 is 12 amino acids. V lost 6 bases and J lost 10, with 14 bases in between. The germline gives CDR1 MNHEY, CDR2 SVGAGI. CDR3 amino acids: CASRTAGGPQYF. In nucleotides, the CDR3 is TGTGCCAGCAGAACAGCAGGGGGGCCGCAGTATTTT.

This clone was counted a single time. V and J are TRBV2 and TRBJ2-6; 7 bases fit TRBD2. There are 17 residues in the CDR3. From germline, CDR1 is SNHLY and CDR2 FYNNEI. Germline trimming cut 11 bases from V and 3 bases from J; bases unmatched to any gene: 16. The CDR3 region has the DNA TGTGCCTGCCCAAAAGCGGGGAATTCAGGTGGGGCCAACGTCCTGACTTTC. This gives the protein CACPKAGNSGGANVLTF.

The CDR3: CASSQEGRASGNTIYF. The DNA of the CDR3 is TGCGCCAGCAGCCAAGAGGGCCGAGCCTCTGGAAACACCATATATTTT. The V and J genes are TRBV4-1 and TRBJ1-3; D is unresolved. CDR1 is MGHRA and CDR2 is YSYEKL in the germline V gene. Trimming took 0 bases from V and 0 from J, leaving 9 bases between them. This CDR3 has 16 residues.

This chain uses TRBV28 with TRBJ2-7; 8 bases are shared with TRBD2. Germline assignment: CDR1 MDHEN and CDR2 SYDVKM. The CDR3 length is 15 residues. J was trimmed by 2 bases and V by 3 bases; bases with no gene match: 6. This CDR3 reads CASSLLSGITYEQYF. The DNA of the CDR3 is TGTGCCAGCAGTTTGCTTAGCGGGATTACCTACGAGCAGTACTTC. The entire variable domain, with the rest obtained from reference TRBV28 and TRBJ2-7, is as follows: DVKVTQSSRYLVKRTGEKVFLECVQDMDHENMFWYRQDPGLGLRLIYFSYDVKMKEKGDIPEGYSVSREKKERFSLILESASTNQTSMYLCASSLLSGITYEQYFGPGTRLTVT.

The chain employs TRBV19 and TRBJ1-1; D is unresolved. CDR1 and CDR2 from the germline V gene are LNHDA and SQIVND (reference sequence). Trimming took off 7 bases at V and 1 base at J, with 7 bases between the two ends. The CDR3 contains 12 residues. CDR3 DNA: TGTGCCAGTACTTTGAGGAACACTGAAGCTTTCTTT. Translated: CASTLRNTEAFF.

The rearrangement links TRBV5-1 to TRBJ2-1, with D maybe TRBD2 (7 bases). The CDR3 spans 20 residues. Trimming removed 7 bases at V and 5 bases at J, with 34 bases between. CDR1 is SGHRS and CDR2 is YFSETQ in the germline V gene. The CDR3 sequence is CASSPRRLAARRGGDNEQFF. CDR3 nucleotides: TGCGCCAGCTCCCCTAGGCGGCTAGCGGCCCGTAGGGGGGGGGACAATGAGCAGTTCTTC.

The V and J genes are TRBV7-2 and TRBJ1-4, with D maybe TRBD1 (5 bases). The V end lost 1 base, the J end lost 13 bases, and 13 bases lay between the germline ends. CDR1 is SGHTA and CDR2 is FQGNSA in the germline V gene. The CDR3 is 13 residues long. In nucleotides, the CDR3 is TGTGCCAGCAGCTTAGTGGTTCGGGGGGTACTGTTTTTT. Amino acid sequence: CASSLVVRGVLFF. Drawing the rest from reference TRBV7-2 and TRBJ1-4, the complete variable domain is GAGVSQSPSNKVTEKGKDVELRCDPISGHTALYWYRQSLGQGLEFLIYFQGNSAPDKSGLPSDRFSAERTGGSVSTLTIQRTQQEDSAVYLCASSLVVRGVLFFGSGTQLSVL.

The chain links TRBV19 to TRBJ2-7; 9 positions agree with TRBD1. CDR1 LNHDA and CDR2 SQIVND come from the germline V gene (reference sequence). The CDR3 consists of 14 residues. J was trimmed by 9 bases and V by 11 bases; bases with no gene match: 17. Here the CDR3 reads CAGHGTGPKLAQYF. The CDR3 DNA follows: TGTGCCGGACACGGGACAGGGCCGAAACTCGCGCAGTACTTC.

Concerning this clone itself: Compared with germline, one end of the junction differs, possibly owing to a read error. The CDR3 loop is CASRIQASSSEQYF. Written as DNA, the CDR3 is TGTGCCAGCAGGATCCAGGCCTCCTCCTCCGAGCAGTACTTC. The V call is TRBV6-5, the J call TRBJ2-7, with D unclear. The germline gives CDR1 MNHEY, CDR2 SVGAGI. The CDR3 length is 14 residues.

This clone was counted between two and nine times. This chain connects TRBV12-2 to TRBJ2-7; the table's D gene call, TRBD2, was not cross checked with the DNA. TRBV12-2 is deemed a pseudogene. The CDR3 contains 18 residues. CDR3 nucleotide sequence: TGTGCAAGTCTCCTCCCCTCGACTAGCGGGGATAGCTCCTACGAGCAGTACTTC. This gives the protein CASLLPSTSGDSSYEQYF.

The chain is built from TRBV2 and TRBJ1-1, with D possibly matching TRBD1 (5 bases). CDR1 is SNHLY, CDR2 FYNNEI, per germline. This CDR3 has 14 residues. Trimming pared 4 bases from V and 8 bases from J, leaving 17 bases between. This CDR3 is CASSGIVVGGEAFF. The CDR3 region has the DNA TGTGCCAGCAGTGGCATTGTTGTTGGGGGGGAAGCTTTCTTT. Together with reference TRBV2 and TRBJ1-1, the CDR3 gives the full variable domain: EPEVTQTPSHQVTQMGQEVILRCVPISNHLYFYWYRQILGQKVEFLVSFYNNEISEKSEIFDDQFSVERPDGSNFTLKIRSTKLEDSAMYFCASSGIVVGGEAFFGQGTRLTVV.

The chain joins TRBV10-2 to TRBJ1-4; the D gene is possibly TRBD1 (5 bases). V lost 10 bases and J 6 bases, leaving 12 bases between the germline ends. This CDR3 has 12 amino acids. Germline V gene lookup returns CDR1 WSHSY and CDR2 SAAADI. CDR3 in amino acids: CATPGGDEKLFF. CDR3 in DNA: TGCGCCACACCCGGGGGGGATGAAAAACTGTTTTTT.

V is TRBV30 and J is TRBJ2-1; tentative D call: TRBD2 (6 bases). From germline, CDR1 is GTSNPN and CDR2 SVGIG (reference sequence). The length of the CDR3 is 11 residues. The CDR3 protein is CAGQKPRDLFF. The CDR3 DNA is TGTGCAGGCCAAAAACCGCGGGACTTGTTCTTC.

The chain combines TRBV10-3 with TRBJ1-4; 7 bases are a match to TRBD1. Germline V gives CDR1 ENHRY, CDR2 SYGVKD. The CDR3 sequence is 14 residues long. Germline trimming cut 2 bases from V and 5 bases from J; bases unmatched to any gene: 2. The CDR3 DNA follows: TGTGCCATCAGTGAGGGAGGGGGCAATGAAAAACTGTTTTTT. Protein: CAISEGGGNEKLFF.

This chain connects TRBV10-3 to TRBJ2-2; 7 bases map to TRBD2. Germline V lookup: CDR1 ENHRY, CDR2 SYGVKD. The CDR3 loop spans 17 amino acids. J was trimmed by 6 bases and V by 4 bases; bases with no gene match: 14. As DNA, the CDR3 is TGTGCCATCAGTGCCCCCGGGACTAAATCCCGGGCCGGGGAGCTGTTTTTT. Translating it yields CAISAPGTKSRAGELFF.